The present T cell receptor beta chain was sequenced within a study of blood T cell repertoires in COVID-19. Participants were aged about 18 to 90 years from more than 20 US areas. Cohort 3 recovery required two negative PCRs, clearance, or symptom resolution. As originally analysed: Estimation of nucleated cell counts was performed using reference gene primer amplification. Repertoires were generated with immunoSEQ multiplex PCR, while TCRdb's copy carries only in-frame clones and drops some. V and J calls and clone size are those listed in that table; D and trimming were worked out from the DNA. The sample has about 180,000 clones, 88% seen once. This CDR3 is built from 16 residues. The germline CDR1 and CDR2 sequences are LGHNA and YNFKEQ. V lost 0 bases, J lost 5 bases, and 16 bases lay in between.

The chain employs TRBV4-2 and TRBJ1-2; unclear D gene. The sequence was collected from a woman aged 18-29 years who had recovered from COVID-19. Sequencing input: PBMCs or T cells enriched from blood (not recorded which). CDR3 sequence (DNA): TGTGCCAGCAGCCAAGAGGGCCCGGGAGTGGGTTATGGCTACACCTTC. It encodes CASSQEGPGVGYGYTF.